The present T cell receptor beta chain was sequenced within a study of T cells in Graves' hyperthyroidism and ophthalmopathy. Disease lasting under 3 months, a NOSPECS grade of at least 4, and a Clinical Activity Score of at least 3 were features of the ophthalmopathy patients. Patients were excluded for uncontrolled infection, other autoimmune disease, pregnancy or lactation. This clonotype has at least ten counts. The CDR3 regions of TCR beta were amplified from RNA transcripts. With the HTBI primer set, the TCR CDR3 went through a first round of RT-PCR. MiXCR, run by TCRdb on the multiplex PCR reads, gives a single entry per CDR3 protein. The repertoire has under 400,000 distinct CDR3 sequences, 12% to 15% of them found once; the top ten carry approximately 19%. The CDR3 consists of 14 residues. V was cut by 2 bases and J by 8 bases, with 15 bases left in between. Germline V gene data show CDR1 as MDHEN and CDR2 as SYDVKM.

This TCR was sampled from a woman aged 55-75 years with Graves' ophthalmopathy. The sequencing sample was made of blood. The V and J genes are TRBV28 and TRBJ1-2, with D unresolved. CDR3 amino acids: CASSLRSGPSGYTF. The CDR3 nucleotides are TGTGCCAGCAGTTTAAGGTCGGGTCCTTCCGGCTACACCTTC.